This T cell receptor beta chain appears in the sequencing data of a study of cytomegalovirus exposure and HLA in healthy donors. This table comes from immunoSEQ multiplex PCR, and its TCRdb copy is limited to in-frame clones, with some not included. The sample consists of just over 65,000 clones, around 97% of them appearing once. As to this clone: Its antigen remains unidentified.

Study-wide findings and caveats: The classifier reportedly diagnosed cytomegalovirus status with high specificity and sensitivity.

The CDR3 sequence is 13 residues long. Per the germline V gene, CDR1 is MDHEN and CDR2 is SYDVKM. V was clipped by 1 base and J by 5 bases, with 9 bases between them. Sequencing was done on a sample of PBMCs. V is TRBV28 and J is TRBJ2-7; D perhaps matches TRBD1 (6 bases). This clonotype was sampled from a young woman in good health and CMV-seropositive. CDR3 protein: CASSLFRQDEQYF. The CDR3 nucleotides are TGTGCCAGCAGTTTATTTCGACAGGACGAGCAGTACTTC.